Each of the 25 T cell receptor beta chains below was sequenced from the same sample in a study of OX40 agonist ivuxolimab in advanced cancers. Profiled with immunoSEQ multiplex PCR; TCRdb holds only in-frame clones, not every one. The sample holds under 100,000 clones; 81% are singletons and the top ten take around 4.2%. The specimen comprised CD4+ or CD8+ T cells sorted from blood, sampled in a trial of the OX40 agonist ivuxolimab. The source of these receptors is an adult with an advanced solid tumor such as melanoma, head and neck, liver or kidney cancer.

For this clone: One end of the junction is discordant with germline, which a read error may explain. The rearrangement links TRBV7-2 to TRBJ2-7, with TRBD2 identical over 7 bases. This CDR3 contains 13 residues. Germline CDR1 reads SGHTA; CDR2 reads FQGNSA. CDR3 sequence reads: CASSPYLAENLAF. The CDR3 bases are TGTGCCAGCAGCCCCTACCTAGCGGAAAACCTAGCCTTC.

This clone was seen only once. The chain carries TRBV2 and TRBJ2-4; 7 bases are shared with TRBD2. The V segment lost 4 bases and the J segment 1 base; nucleotides outside the gene matches: 4. From germline, CDR1 is SNHLY and CDR2 FYNNEI. This CDR3 spans 15 amino acids. This CDR3 reads CASSVGGVAKNIQYF. CDR3 sequence (DNA): TGTGCCAGCAGTGTTGGGGGGGTGGCCAAAAACATTCAGTACTTC.

V is TRBV19 and J is TRBJ2-7, with D possibly matching TRBD1 (6 bases). The ends were cut back, 5 bases at V and 5 bases at J, with 19 bases in the middle. This CDR3 contains 15 residues. Germline V gene sequence: CDR1 LNHDA, CDR2 SQIVND (reference sequence). CDR3 DNA: TGTGCCAGTAGTGGAAACAGGGTGTCGGTCGACGAGCAGTACTTC. This encodes CASSGNRVSVDEQYF.

V gene TRBV30 combines with J gene TRBJ2-7; D not resolved. Trimming stripped 1 base from V and 2 bases from J, with 9 bases between. Germline assignment: CDR1 GTSNPN and CDR2 SVGIG (reference sequence). The CDR3 extends over 13 amino acids. CDR3: CAWSASATYEQYF. The CDR3 DNA reads as TGTGCCTGGAGTGCAAGTGCCACCTACGAGCAGTACTTC.

J is TRBJ2-5 and V is TRBV12-5; D may be TRBD2 (6 bases). The germline V and J ends were trimmed by 2 bases and 4 bases, with 8 bases remaining between them. The CDR3 sequence is 13 residues long. Germline lookup yields CDR1 LGHNT and CDR2 FRNRAP. The CDR3 DNA reads TGTGCTAGTGGTTTGTCGGGGGTAGAGACCCAGTACTTC. Encoded protein: CASGLSGVETQYF.

The chain carries TRBV7-9 and TRBJ1-1; D not certain. V lost 5 bases to trimming and J lost 6 bases, with 16 bases between them. Looked up from germline, CDR1 is SEHNR and CDR2 is FQNEAQ (reference sequence). This CDR3 comprises 14 residues. The CDR3 region has the DNA TGTGCCAGCAGCGGCGGGTCTGGGTACGCTGAAGCTTTCTTT. Its translation is CASSGGSGYAEAFF.

This clone is a singleton in its sample. This chain joins TRBV7-2 and TRBJ2-1, with 8 bases fitting TRBD1. V trimming: 5 bases; J trimming: 7 bases; junction bases outside the gene matches: 7. This CDR3 region has 14 residues. Per the germline V gene, CDR1 is SGHTA and CDR2 is FQGNSA. The CDR3: CASSAGQETNEQFF. CDR3 in DNA: TGTGCCAGCAGCGCGGGACAGGAGACTAATGAGCAGTTCTTC.

In this sample, this clone turned up a few times. V usage is TRBV5-6 and J usage is TRBJ2-3; weak D call: TRBD2 (6 bases). Germline lookup yields CDR1 SGHDT and CDR2 YYEEEE. This CDR3 has 15 amino acids. Trimming shortened V by 2 bases and J by 2 bases, and 12 bases separated the two germline ends. The CDR3 sequence: CASSFGGGYTDTQYF. The DNA for the CDR3 is TGTGCCAGCAGCTTTGGGGGAGGCTACACAGATACGCAGTATTTT.

The chain is built from TRBV7-2 and TRBJ2-7, with 8 bases aligning to TRBD1. V lost 4 bases, J lost 3 bases, and 8 bases stayed unmatched. Germline V CDR1 and CDR2: SGHTA, FQGNSA. There are 15 residues in the CDR3. The CDR3 region is CASSSHGTGRYEQYF. CDR3 nucleotides: TGTGCCAGCAGCTCCCACGGGACAGGACGCTACGAGCAGTACTTC.

This CDR3 reads CASRRGGTDTQYF. CDR3 in DNA: TGTGCCAGCAGGCGGGGGGGCACAGATACGCAGTATTTT. V is TRBV2 and J is TRBJ2-3, with TRBD2 matching over 8 bases. The germline gives CDR1 SNHLY, CDR2 FYNNEI. Unmatched junction bases numbered 0, after V lost 6 bases and J lost 1 base. CDR3 length: 13 residues.

This chain uses TRBV7-3 with TRBJ2-5; 7 positions match TRBD1. Germline V gene lookup returns CDR1 SGHTA and CDR2 FQGTGA. There are 16 residues in the CDR3. V shed 4 bases and J 4 bases; nucleotides not matched to a gene: 12. The CDR3 loop is CASSSGGDRVAETQYF. In DNA, the CDR3 is TGTGCCAGCAGCTCAGGGGGTGACAGGGTCGCAGAGACCCAGTACTTC.

The J gene is TRBJ2-6, the V gene TRBV14, with D hard to call. V dropped 5 bases and J dropped 2 bases, with 4 bases sitting between them. CDR3 length equals 13 residues. Per the germline V gene, CDR1 is SGHDN and CDR2 is FVKESK. DNA for the CDR3: TGTGCCAGCAGCAGGGCTGGGGCCAACGTCCTGACTTTC. Its protein is CASSRAGANVLTF.

The genes are TRBV10-3 and TRBJ1-6; perhaps TRBD1 as D (5 bases). V was pared by 3 bases and J by 9 bases, with 18 bases between. This CDR3 comprises 16 residues. Germline V lookup: CDR1 ENHRY, CDR2 SYGVKD. CDR3 region: CAISELGGGSSSPLHF. The CDR3, as DNA: TGTGCCATCAGTGAACTCGGGGGGGGTAGTAGTTCACCCCTCCACTTT.

The chain combines TRBV4-2 with TRBJ2-6, with D unresolved. Germline V gene lookup returns CDR1 LGHNA and CDR2 YNFKEQ. The germline V and J ends were trimmed by 0 bases and 0 bases, with 9 bases remaining between them. The CDR3 has 17 amino acids. In DNA, the CDR3 is TGTGCCAGCAGCCAAGAGCTGACAAGCTCTGGGGCCAACGTCCTGACTTTC. It encodes CASSQELTSSGANVLTF.

This chain uses TRBV7-4 with TRBJ1-2; the D is unclear. The CDR3 consists of 15 residues. Per the germline V gene, CDR1 is SGHVT and CDR2 is SQSDAQ. V was pared by 2 bases and J by 3 bases, with 13 bases between. CDR3 region: CASSLNVGLDYGYTF. The CDR3 DNA reads TGTGCCAGCAGCTTAAATGTAGGGTTGGACTATGGCTACACCTTC.

This clone was recorded once. The chain joins TRBV5-8 to TRBJ1-2, with TRBD1 as a possible D gene (6 bases). Germline CDR1 reads SGHTS; CDR2 reads YDEGEE. This CDR3 is 14 amino acids long. V shed 5 bases and J shed 7 bases, with 18 bases lying between them. The CDR3 region is CASSLFTGWGGYTF. CDR3 nucleotides: TGTGCCAGCAGTTTGTTCACAGGGTGGGGTGGCTACACCTTC.

This rearrangement joins TRBV11-2 to TRBJ2-3; tentative D call: TRBD2 (5 bases). Germline V CDR1 and CDR2: SGHAT, FQNNGV. The CDR3 is 15 amino acids. Trimming pared 6 bases from V and 6 bases from J, leaving 19 bases between. The CDR3 loop is CASSRLLAQTDTQYF. The CDR3 DNA reads TGTGCCAGCAGTAGACTACTTGCACAAACTGATACGCAGTATTTT.

The DNA of the CDR3 is TGTGCCAGCAGCCCCGTCTCGGGTGGTGAGCAGTTCTTC. It yields the protein CASSPVSGGEQFF. The chain employs TRBV11-3 and TRBJ2-1; D not resolved. The CDR3 contains 13 residues. Germline CDR1 reads SGHNT; CDR2 reads YENEEA. V was cut by 5 bases and J by 9 bases, with 14 bases left in between.

The chain links TRBV4-3 to TRBJ1-6; TRBD1 is a possible D gene (6 bases). Germline V gives CDR1 LGHNA, CDR2 YSLEER. V was pared by 5 bases and J by 0 bases, with 8 bases between. The CDR3 is 15 amino acids. CDR3 amino acids: CASSTQGSYNSPLHF. The DNA for the CDR3 is TGCGCCAGCAGCACACAGGGCTCCTATAATTCACCCCTCCACTTT.

This clone was found a few times. The CDR3 bases are TGTGCCAGCCGCGGACAGGGTTTGAGCTCCTACGAGCAGTACTTC. Its protein product is CASRGQGLSSYEQYF. This chain uses TRBV27 with TRBJ2-7; TRBD1 agrees at 8 bases. The CDR3 is 15 amino acids. The V and J ends lost 8 bases and 0 bases, in that order; junction bases with no gene match: 9. Germline V CDR1 and CDR2: MNHEY, SMNVEV (reference sequence).

The rearrangement uses TRBV30 and TRBJ2-7, with 11 bases identical to TRBD1. This CDR3 is built from 14 residues. V was clipped by 7 bases and J by 3 bases; unmatched bases: 8. Germline-derived CDR1 and CDR2 are GTSNPN and SVGIG (reference sequence). CDR3 DNA: TGTGCCTCAAACAAGGGACAGGGGGACTACGAGCAGTACTTC. Encoded protein: CASNKGQGDYEQYF.

The V gene is TRBV7-9, the J gene TRBJ2-1, with TRBD2 matching 7 bases. The germline gives CDR1 SEHNR, CDR2 FQNEAQ (reference sequence). This CDR3 spans 16 amino acids. The J segment lost 9 bases and the V segment lost 7 bases, leaving 18 bases of the junction unmatched. The CDR3 is CASTPPGLAASIEQFF. The CDR3 coding sequence is TGTGCCAGCACCCCCCCCGGCCTAGCGGCGTCAATTGAGCAGTTCTTC.

This clone showed up just a few times. The gene calls are TRBV11-2 and TRBJ2-5, with D possibly being TRBD1 or TRBD2 (7 bases each). CDR1 is SGHAT and CDR2 is FQNNGV in the germline V gene. V was clipped by 5 bases and J by 7 bases, with 14 bases between them. The CDR3 runs to 13 residues. CDR3 residues: CASSPDREGTQYF. CDR3 in DNA: TGTGCCAGCAGCCCTGACAGGGAGGGGACCCAGTACTTC.

The J gene is TRBJ1-1, the V gene TRBV5-1; no clear D. CDR3 length: 15 amino acids. V lost 0 bases and J lost 4, with 13 bases in between. Germline CDR1 reads SGHRS; CDR2 reads YFSETQ. Here the CDR3 reads CASSLEGTLFTEAFF. CDR3 sequence (DNA): TGCGCCAGCAGCTTGGAGGGCACGCTCTTCACTGAAGCTTTCTTT.

A few counts support this clone. This rearrangement joins TRBV30 to TRBJ2-3; a possible D gene is TRBD2 (5 bases). CDR1 and CDR2 from the germline V gene are GTSNPN and SVGIG (reference sequence). The V and J ends lost 8 bases and 2 bases respectively, with 8 bases between them. CDR3 length: 11 amino acids. As DNA, the CDR3 is TGTGCCCTGGAGGCCACAGATACGCAGTATTTT. Protein sequence: CALEATDTQYF.